What follows are 3 T cell receptor beta chains derived from one specimen sequenced in a study of tumor-infiltrating lymphocytes in primary liver carcinoma. TCR beta cDNA was made from 400 to 600 ng total RNA with a constant-region primer. TCR beta libraries came from three nested multiplex PCR rounds using slightly modified ARM-PCR. A C-beta reverse primer was combined with TRBV1-TRBV30 forward primers in the first two PCR rounds, and each round had approximately 10 cycles. TCRdb redid the calling of the multiplex PCR reads with MiXCR, one entry per CDR3 protein. The sample has 100,000 or so distinct CDR3 sequences, approximately 71% seen once. Extraction of RNA together with DNA used roughly 19-31 mg of unsorted bulk tissue. The sequenced sample consisted of liver tumor tissue from sampling region 5. Specified subset: tumor region T5, tumor centre. Source of these receptors: a woman aged 55 to 70 with primary liver carcinoma and hepatitis B virus infection.

In the case of this clonotype: A single base separates this from a much larger clone, so it may be a read error. Given the absence of the conserved phenylalanine or tryptophan at the CDR3 end, a read error is likely. The chain recombines TRBV6-6 with TRBJ2-2; D is undetermined. This CDR3 region has 13 residues. Germline V gives CDR1 MNHNY, CDR2 SVGAGI (reference sequence). CDR3 sequence (DNA): TGTGCCAGCAGGTCCTCGAACGCCGGGGAGCTGTTTCTT. It specifies CASRSSNAGELFL.

This clonotype was seen only once. The gene calls are TRBV18 and TRBJ2-7; the D gene is possibly TRBD2 (6 bases). Germline V gene sequence: CDR1 KGHSH, CDR2 LQKENI. The CDR3 consists of 17 residues. Trimming pared 3 bases from V and 2 bases from J, leaving 20 bases between. CDR3 loop: CASSPNRGKTLPYEQYF. The CDR3 DNA follows: TGTGCCAGCTCACCGAACCGCGGGAAGACTCTCCCCTACGAGCAGTACTTC.

V gene TRBV28 combines with J gene TRBJ2-2; D gene ambiguous. The CDR3 is made up of 12 amino acids. Germline V gene lookup returns CDR1 MDHEN and CDR2 SYDVKM. V lost 7 bases, J lost 6 bases, and 9 bases lay in between. In DNA form, the CDR3 reads TGTGCCAGCAACTTATGGGCCGGGGAGCTGTTTTTT. Amino acid sequence: CASNLWAGELFF.